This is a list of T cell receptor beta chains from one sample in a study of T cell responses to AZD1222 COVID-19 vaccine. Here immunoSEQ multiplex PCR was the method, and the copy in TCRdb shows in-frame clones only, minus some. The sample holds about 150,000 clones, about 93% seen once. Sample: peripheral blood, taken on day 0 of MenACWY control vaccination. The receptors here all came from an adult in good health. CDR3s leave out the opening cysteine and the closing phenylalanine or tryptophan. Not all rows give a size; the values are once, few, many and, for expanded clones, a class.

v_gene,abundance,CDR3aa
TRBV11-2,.,ATGANTGELF
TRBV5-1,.,ASSLGRQGNNYGYT
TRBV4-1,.,ASSQQGATNEKLF
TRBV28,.,ASSSPRGGGRETQY
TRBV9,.,ASSVDIGSTDTQY
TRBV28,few,ASSIRDHEQY
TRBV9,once,ASSVDSTGSSYNEQF
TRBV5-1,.,ASSLSGGEGYGYT
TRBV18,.,ASSGTGANTEAF
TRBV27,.,ASSRQGNQPQH
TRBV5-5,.,ASSLPRGAYEQY
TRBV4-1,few,ASSQDYGTASNQPQH
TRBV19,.,ASSIGRLSNQPQH
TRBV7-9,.,ASSRDGANVLT
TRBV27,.,ASSKQGGTGELF